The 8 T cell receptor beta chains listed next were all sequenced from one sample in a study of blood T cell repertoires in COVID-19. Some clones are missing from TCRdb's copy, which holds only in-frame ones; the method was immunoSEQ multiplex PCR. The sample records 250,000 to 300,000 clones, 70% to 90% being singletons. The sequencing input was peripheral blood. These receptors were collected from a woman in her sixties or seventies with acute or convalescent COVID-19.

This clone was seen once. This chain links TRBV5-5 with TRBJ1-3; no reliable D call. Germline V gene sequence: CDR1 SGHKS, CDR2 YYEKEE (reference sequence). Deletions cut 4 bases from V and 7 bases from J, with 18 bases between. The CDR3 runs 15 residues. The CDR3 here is CASSPHERAGNTIYF. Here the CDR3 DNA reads TGTGCCAGCAGCCCACACGAAAGAGCGGGGAACACCATATATTTT.

The CDR3 protein is CASSARTGRYEQYF. CDR3 DNA: TGTGCCAGCAGCGCTCGGACAGGTCGCTACGAGCAGTACTTC. The chain joins TRBV7-9 to TRBJ2-7; 7 bases line up with TRBD1. Germline values: CDR1 SEHNR, CDR2 FQNEAQ (reference sequence). The CDR3 sequence is 14 residues long. The J segment lost 3 bases and the V segment lost 5 bases, leaving 7 bases of the junction unmatched.

CDR3 coding DNA: TGCGCCAGCAGCTTGGGGGACAGGTTGAGGAACATTCAGTACTTC. Translating gives CASSLGDRLRNIQYF. The chain links TRBV5-1 to TRBJ2-4, with TRBD1 identical over 8 bases. CDR1 is SGHRS and CDR2 is YFSETQ in the germline V gene. Losses at the gene ends were 0 bases for V and 7 bases for J; bases not matched to a gene: 6. The CDR3 is made up of 15 amino acids.

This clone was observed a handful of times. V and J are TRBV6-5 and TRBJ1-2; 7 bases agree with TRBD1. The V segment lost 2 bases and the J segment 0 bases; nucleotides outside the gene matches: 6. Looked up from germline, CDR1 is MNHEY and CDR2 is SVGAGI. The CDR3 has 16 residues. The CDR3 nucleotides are TGTGCCAGCAGTTACGGCAGGGGGGTAGCTAACTATGGCTACACCTTC. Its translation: CASSYGRGVANYGYTF.

CDR3 nucleotide sequence: TGTGCCAGCAGCCTGGGCGCGGTACAAGAGACCCAGTACTTC. This sequence encodes CASSLGAVQETQYF. This chain connects TRBV5-4 to TRBJ2-5; no definite D call. Trimming cost V 4 bases and J 2 bases, with 12 bases left between them. Germline assignment: CDR1 SGHNT and CDR2 YYREEE (reference sequence). The length of the CDR3 is 14 residues. Complete variable domain (other parts from reference TRBV5-4 and TRBJ2-5): ETGVTQSPTHLIKTRGQQVTLRCSSQSGHNTVSWYQQALGQGPQFIFQYYREEENGRGNFPPRFSGLQFPNYSSELNVNALELDDSALYLCASSLGAVQETQYFGPGTRLLVL.

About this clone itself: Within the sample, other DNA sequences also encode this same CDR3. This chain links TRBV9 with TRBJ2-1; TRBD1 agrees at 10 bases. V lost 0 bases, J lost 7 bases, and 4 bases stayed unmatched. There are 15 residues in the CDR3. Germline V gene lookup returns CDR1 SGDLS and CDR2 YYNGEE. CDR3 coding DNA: TGTGCCAGCAGCGTAGGGACAGGGGGTGGGAATGAGCAGTTCTTC. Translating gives CASSVGTGGGNEQFF. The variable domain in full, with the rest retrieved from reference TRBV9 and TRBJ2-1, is DSGVTQTPKHLITATGQRVTLRCSPRSGDLSVYWYQQSLDQGLQFLIQYYNGEERAKGNILERFSAQQFPDLHSELNLSSLELGDSALYFCASSVGTGGGNEQFFGPGTRLTVL.

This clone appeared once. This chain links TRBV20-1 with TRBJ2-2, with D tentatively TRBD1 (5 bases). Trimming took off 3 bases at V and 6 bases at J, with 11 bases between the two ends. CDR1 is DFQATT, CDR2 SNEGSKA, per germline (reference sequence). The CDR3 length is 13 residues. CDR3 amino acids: CSASGRDAGELFF. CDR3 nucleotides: TGCAGTGCTAGTGGCAGGGATGCCGGGGAGCTGTTTTTT.

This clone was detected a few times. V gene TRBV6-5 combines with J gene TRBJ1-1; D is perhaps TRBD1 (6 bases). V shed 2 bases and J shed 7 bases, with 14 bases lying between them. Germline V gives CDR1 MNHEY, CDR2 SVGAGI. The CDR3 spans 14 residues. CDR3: CASSYRGTHVEAFF. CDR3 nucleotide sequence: TGTGCCAGCAGTTACAGGGGGACACACGTTGAAGCTTTCTTT.